This TCR beta chain derives from a study of T cell responses to AZD1222 COVID-19 vaccine. Findings of the study overall: Among spike-specific TCRs, nearly half reportedly target unmutated variant regions. After two AZD1222 doses, spike-specific TCR breadth and depth rose versus day 0. The study found vaccine-associated CD4 TCRs spanning spike, dominant at 160-218 and 743-854. The study sampled repertoires only after the peak T cell response.

The repertoire was sequenced with immunoSEQ multiplex PCR; TCRdb's copy has only in-frame clones and lacks some. The table has some 120,000 clones, approximately 94% seen once. Notes on this clone: Its cognate antigen is unknown.

This CDR3 region has 10 residues. Trimming shortened V by 3 bases and J by 9 bases, and 2 bases separated the two germline ends. Germline assignment: CDR1 MDHEN and CDR2 SYDVKM. This specimen was peripheral blood, taken on day 0 of AZD1222 vaccination. The gene calls are TRBV28 and TRBJ2-2; no reliable D call. This TCR came from an adult in good health. CDR3 DNA sequence: TGTGCCAGCAGTTTCCGGGAGCTGTTTTTT. Its protein is CASSFRELFF.